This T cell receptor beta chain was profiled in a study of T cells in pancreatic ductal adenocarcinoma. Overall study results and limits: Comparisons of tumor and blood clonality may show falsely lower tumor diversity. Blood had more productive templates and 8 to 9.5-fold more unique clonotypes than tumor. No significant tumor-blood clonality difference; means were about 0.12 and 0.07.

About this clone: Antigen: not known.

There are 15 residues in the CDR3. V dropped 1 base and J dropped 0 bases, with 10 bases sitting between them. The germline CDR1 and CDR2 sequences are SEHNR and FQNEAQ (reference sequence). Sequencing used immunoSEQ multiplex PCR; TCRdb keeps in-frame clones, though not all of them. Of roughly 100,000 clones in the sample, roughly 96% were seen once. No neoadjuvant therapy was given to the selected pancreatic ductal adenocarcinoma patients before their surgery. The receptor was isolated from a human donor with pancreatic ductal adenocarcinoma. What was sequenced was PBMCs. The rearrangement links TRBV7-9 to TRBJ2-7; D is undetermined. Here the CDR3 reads CASSLDPGSSYEQYF. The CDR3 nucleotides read TGTGCCAGCAGCTTAGATCCGGGTTCCTCCTACGAGCAGTACTTC.